This record covers a single TCR beta chain. Its antigen is unknown. The V gene's germline CDR1 is SGHTA and CDR2 FQGTGA. This CDR3 comprises 15 residues. The ends lost 5 bases at V and 3 bases at J; junction bases unmatched: 8. These data originate in a study of cytomegalovirus exposure and HLA in healthy donors. Broader study findings: Previously analyzed data showed that most TCR beta V segments were productive at a frequency of about 87% or about 30%. TRBV6-2, TRBV6-3 and some other V segments were excluded as indistinguishable. The presence/absence work took it that sequencing depth was about the same across donors.

Both 60 Vbeta primers and 13 Jbeta primers went into the PCR. In the study's own analysis: There were about 80 million unique TCR beta chains by a later count, and about 11 million of them were shared. The repertoire was sequenced with immunoSEQ multiplex PCR; TCRdb's copy has only in-frame clones and lacks some. The DNA was the basis for D and trimming; V, J and clone size are from that table. The sample includes about 180,000 clones, about 81% of them seen just once. Sequenced material: PBMCs. The receptor was isolated from a man aged 40-49 years in good health and CMV-seronegative. V and J are TRBV7-3 and TRBJ2-7; TRBD2 agrees at 9 bases. The CDR3 sequence: CASSRGGGPYYEQYF. In DNA form, the CDR3 reads TGTGCCAGCAGCCGCGGGGGGGGTCCGTACTACGAGCAGTACTTC.